What follows are 18 T cell receptor beta chains derived from one specimen sequenced in a study of human T cells and chemical hapten exposure. Total RNA came from unfractionated whole blood. It was the library that attached unique molecular identifiers to individual cDNA molecules. TCRdb ran MiXCR on the reads and lists one entry per CDR3 protein. The sample consists of more than 100,000 distinct CDR3 sequences, 8.5% of them appearing once. The sample was whole blood. These TCRs come from a human donor in good health. Some clones in this sample may be carry-over from other donors' samples.

The chain joins TRBV20-1 to TRBJ2-1; 11 nucleotides line up with TRBD2. The germline CDR1 and CDR2 sequences are DFQATT and SNEGSKA (reference sequence). This CDR3 spans 15 amino acids. J was trimmed by 6 bases and V by 2 bases; bases with no gene match: 6. As DNA, the CDR3 is TGCAGTGCTAGACTAGCGGGGGGACCAGTCAATGAGCAGTTCTTC. Its translation: CSARLAGGPVNEQFF.

This clonotype has just a few counts. The genes are TRBV5-1 and TRBJ2-5; possibly TRBD2 for D (6 bases). Trimming removed 4 bases from V and 6 bases from J, with 13 bases in between. The CDR3 runs to 13 residues. Germline assignment: CDR1 SGHRS and CDR2 YFSETQ. CDR3 in DNA: TGCGCCAGCAGCCCGGAGCGGGCAAAGACCCAGTACTTC. Amino acids: CASSPERAKTQYF.

This clonotype occurred a few times. The V call is TRBV5-1, the J call TRBJ1-6; 8 bases match TRBD1. The CDR3 spans 15 residues. V lost 7 bases and J lost 9; bases outside the gene matches: 12. Per germline, CDR1 SGHRS and CDR2 YFSETQ. In nucleotides, the CDR3 is TGCGCCAGCTCGGAGAAGGACAGGGAGAGTTCACCCCTCCACTTT. It codes for CASSEKDRESSPLHF.

The chain carries TRBV6-2 or TRBV6-3 and TRBJ2-7; 7 bases map to TRBD1. J lost 2 bases, V lost 8 bases, and 9 bases had no gene match. The germline V gene has CDR1 MNHEY and CDR2 SVGEGT. The CDR3 spans 14 residues. The CDR3 DNA reads TGTGCCAGCTACACAGGGGTAAAGACCTACGAGCAGTACTTC. This sequence encodes CASYTGVKTYEQYF.

The table lists this clonotype with many counts. The chain is built from TRBV7-2 and TRBJ1-6; D possibly corresponds to TRBD1 (5 bases). CDR3 size: 15 residues. The germline V and J ends were trimmed by 6 bases and 4 bases, with 13 bases remaining between them. Per germline, CDR1 SGHTA and CDR2 FQGNSA. Here the CDR3 reads CASRNRTPYNSPLHF. Here the CDR3 DNA reads TGTGCCAGCAGGAACAGGACACCATATAATTCACCCCTCCACTTT.

This clonotype was seen only a few times. This chain connects TRBV29-1 to TRBJ2-7, with D possibly being TRBD1 (6 bases). The germline V gene encodes CDR1 SQVTM and CDR2 ANQGSEA. The CDR3 has 11 amino acids. Trimming took off 2 bases at V and 5 bases at J, with 7 bases between the two ends. This chain's CDR3 is CSVEQGNEQYF. The DNA for the CDR3 is TGCAGCGTTGAACAGGGGAACGAGCAGTACTTC.

This clonotype has just a few counts. This chain links TRBV28 with TRBJ1-5; 10 bases match TRBD1. Germline values: CDR1 MDHEN, CDR2 SYDVKM. This CDR3 is 15 amino acids long. V gave up 4 bases and J gave up 3 bases; unmatched junction bases: 3. The CDR3 nucleotides read TGTGCCAGCAGTTGGGGACAGGGGAACAATCAGCCCCAGCATTTT. Encoded protein: CASSWGQGNNQPQHF.

In its sample, this clonotype was seen a few times. The CDR3 DNA reads TGCGCCAGCAGCTTAGGACTAGGGGTCGGCAATGAGCAGTTCTTC. Translated, it gives CASSLGLGVGNEQFF. The chain carries TRBV5-1 and TRBJ2-1, with 7 bases that match TRBD2. The junction had 8 bases not matched to a gene; V was cut back by 2 bases and J by 6 bases. The CDR3 runs 15 residues. From germline, CDR1 is SGHRS and CDR2 YFSETQ.

This clonotype was recorded a few times. This rearrangement joins TRBV27 to TRBJ1-6, with D uncertain. V lost 3 bases to trimming and J lost 3 bases, with 6 bases between them. Germline V lookup: CDR1 MNHEY, CDR2 SMNVEV (reference sequence). The CDR3 sequence is 14 residues long. The CDR3 loop reads CASSLRDYNSPLHF. The CDR3 DNA is TGTGCCAGCAGTTTGCGGGACTATAATTCACCCCTCCACTTT.

The table lists this clonotype with many counts. The chain couples TRBV5-8 to TRBJ2-7; D gene ambiguous. Deletions cut 3 bases from V and 0 bases from J, with 10 bases between. The CDR3 is 14 residues long. CDR1 and CDR2 from the germline V gene are SGHTS and YDEGEE. DNA of the CDR3: TGTGCCAGCAGCTCGGGCTGGGGCTCCTACGAGCAGTACTTC. Its protein product is CASSSGWGSYEQYF.

This clonotype has more than one count but fewer than ten. The CDR3 region is CASSPQTTGELFF. CDR3 bases: TGTGCCAGCAGTCCCCAGACTACCGGGGAGCTGTTTTTT. The chain employs TRBV12-3 or TRBV12-4 and TRBJ2-2; D uncertain. This CDR3 has 13 amino acids. V shed 5 bases and J shed 5 bases, with 9 bases lying between them.

This clonotype was seen repeatedly, ten times or more. The chain uses TRBV5-1 and TRBJ1-1; the match to TRBD1 covers 7 bases. Germline lookup yields CDR1 SGHRS and CDR2 YFSETQ. The CDR3 has 14 residues. Unmatched junction bases numbered 4, after V lost 0 bases and J lost 5 bases. This chain's CDR3 is CASSLDPGGTEAFF. DNA of the CDR3: TGCGCCAGCAGCTTGGATCCAGGGGGTACTGAAGCTTTCTTT.

This rearrangement joins TRBV19 to TRBJ1-5; 9 nucleotides line up with TRBD1. V trimming: 7 bases; J trimming: 4 bases; junction bases outside the gene matches: 5. CDR3 length equals 14 residues. CDR1 and CDR2 from the germline V gene are LNHDA and SQIVND (reference sequence). For the CDR3, the DNA is TGTGCCAGTACCGGACAGGGGACAAATCAGCCCCAGCATTTT. Translation: CASTGQGTNQPQHF.

The chain is built from TRBV12-5 and TRBJ1-6; 7 nucleotides agree with TRBD1. Germline CDR1 and CDR2: LGHNT and FRNRAP. The CDR3 length is 17 residues. The V and J ends lost 4 bases and 9 bases, in that order; junction bases with no gene match: 15. For the CDR3, the DNA is TGTGCTAGTGGTTCCCCTCTCTCACAGGGGCTCTCTTCACCCCTCCACTTT. Protein: CASGSPLSQGLSSPLHF.

This clonotype was recorded at least ten times. The chain employs TRBV5-1 and TRBJ2-7; 8 nucleotides line up with TRBD1. Losses at the gene ends were 4 bases for V and 6 bases for J; bases not matched to a gene: 6. The V gene's germline CDR1 is SGHRS and CDR2 YFSETQ. This CDR3 has 13 residues. Here the CDR3 DNA reads TGCGCCAGCAGCGTGACAGGGGAAGGCGAGCAGTACTTC. Protein product: CASSVTGEGEQYF. Combining the CDR3 with reference TRBV5-1 and TRBJ2-7 gives the whole variable domain KAGVTQTPRYLIKTRGQQVTLSCSPISGHRSVSWYQQTPGQGLQFLFEYFSETQRNKGNFPGRFSGRQFSNSRSEMNVSTLELGDSALYLCASSVTGEGEQYFGPGTRLTVT.

The J gene is TRBJ1-1, the V gene TRBV12-3 or TRBV12-4, with D perhaps TRBD1 (6 bases). The CDR3 loop spans 13 amino acids. Trimming took 3 bases from V and 7 from J, leaving 12 bases between them. The CDR3 here is CASSLRGVVEAFF. CDR3 nucleotides: TGTGCCAGCAGTTTGAGGGGGGTGGTTGAAGCTTTCTTT.

The chain has TRBV12-3 or TRBV12-4 and TRBJ1-4; no clear D gene. The CDR3 has 16 amino acids. V gave up 2 bases and J gave up 3 bases, with 13 bases separating them. CDR3 amino acids: CASSLPERTANEKLFF. The CDR3 bases are TGTGCCAGCAGTTTACCGGAGCGGACGGCTAATGAAAAACTGTTTTTT.

This clonotype was detected a few times. V usage is TRBV19 and J usage is TRBJ2-1, with 9 bases lining up with TRBD2. V lost 3 bases to trimming and J lost 9 bases; unmatched junction nucleotides: 15. CDR3 length: 17 residues. In germline, CDR1 is LNHDA, CDR2 SQIVND (reference sequence). CDR3 coding DNA: TGTGCCAGTAGTATGGGGCGGGGGGGAGGTTGGTTAGCTGAGCAGTTCTTC. Translated: CASSMGRGGGWLAEQFF.